A single sample gave rise to the 7 T cell receptor beta chains below, sequenced in a study of T cell repertoires in cytomegalovirus infection. MiXCR, run by TCRdb on the reads, gives a single entry per CDR3 protein. The sample contains more than 250,000 distinct CDR3 sequences, approximately 25% of which appear only once. These receptors' antigens are unknown. Sample: cultured PBMCs, taken from culture after CMV antigen stimulation. These receptors came from a human donor in good health (CMV status not recorded). Some clones in this sample may be carry-over from other donors' samples.

The chain joins TRBV23-1 to TRBJ1-5, with a weak D call TRBD1 (6 bases). TRBV23-1 is assigned to the ORF class and has an uncertain function. Trimming cost V 2 bases and J 1 base, with 12 bases left between them. The CDR3 spans 16 residues. The DNA of the CDR3 is TGCGCCAGCAGTCAAGAGGGGGGGAAAAGCAATCAGCCCCAGCATTTT. Its protein product is CASSQEGGKSNQPQHF.

The chain couples TRBV9 to TRBJ1-2, with D perhaps TRBD1 (5 bases). Trimming shortened V by 4 bases and J by 0 bases, and 13 bases separated the two germline ends. Germline CDR1 SGDLS, CDR2 YYNGEE. This CDR3 has 15 amino acids. The CDR3 coding sequence is TGTGCCAGCAGCCCTCCCCAGGGAACTAACTATGGCTACACCTTC. This translates into CASSPPQGTNYGYTF.

J is TRBJ1-2 and V is TRBV29-1; possible D gene TRBD1, 6 bases. From germline, CDR1 is SQVTM and CDR2 ANQGSEA. The CDR3 contains 13 residues. Trimming left V 6 bases short and J 5 bases short, with 16 bases between. CDR3 residues: CSVETGESYGYTF. The CDR3 DNA reads TGCAGCGTCGAGACAGGAGAGAGTTATGGCTACACCTTC.

The rearrangement joins TRBV6-5 to TRBJ2-7, with 8 bases aligning to TRBD1. In germline, CDR1 is MNHEY, CDR2 SVGAGI. The CDR3 consists of 14 residues. Written as DNA, the CDR3 is TGTGCTACCCGCAGGGGGCAGGGAGACTACGAGCAGTACGTC. Encoded protein: CATRRGQGDYEQYV.

This clonotype came up a few times. V is TRBV2 and J is TRBJ2-2; no reliable D call. The CDR3 extends over 12 amino acids. V gave up 8 bases and J gave up 8 bases, with 12 bases separating them. Germline V gene lookup returns CDR1 SNHLY and CDR2 FYNNEI. CDR3 in DNA: TGTGCCAGCGGACGCCTTCTAGGGGAGCTGTTTTTT. The encoded protein is CASGRLLGELFF.

This clonotype was observed at least ten times. This chain connects TRBV12-3 or TRBV12-4 to TRBJ1-3; no clear D gene. This CDR3 has 12 amino acids. Trimming took off 8 bases at V and 1 base at J, with 6 bases between the two ends. CDR3 region: CASYFSGNTIYF. CDR3 nucleotides: TGTGCCAGCTATTTTTCTGGAAACACCATATATTTT.

This clonotype has a single count. This chain joins TRBV5-5 and TRBJ2-2; D might be TRBD1 (5 bases). The germline V gene has CDR1 SGHKS and CDR2 YYEKEE (reference sequence). The V end lost 4 bases, the J end lost 0 bases, and 16 bases lay between the germline ends. The length of the CDR3 is 17 residues. DNA for the CDR3: TGTGCCAGCAGCGGAGCGCCTGACAGATCGAACACCGGGGAGCTGTTTTTT. It yields the protein CASSGAPDRSNTGELFF.